This T cell receptor (beta chain) comes out of a study of blood T cell repertoires in COVID-19. The CDR3 sequence is 14 residues long. Looked up from germline, CDR1 is SNHLY and CDR2 is FYNNEI. J was trimmed by 13 bases and V by 6 bases; bases with no gene match: 9. Authors' methods: Amplification from reference gene primers served as the basis for estimated nucleated cell counts. This table comes from immunoSEQ multiplex PCR, and its TCRdb copy is limited to in-frame clones, with some not included. That table gives V, J and clone size, and the DNA gave D and trimming. The data contain tens of thousands of clones, approximately 86% of them singletons.

This TCR was sampled from a human donor in a cohort sampled during active COVID-19. The gene calls are TRBV2 and TRBJ2-5, with 15 nucleotides matching TRBD2. The sequenced sample was peripheral blood. CDR3 DNA: TGTGCCAGCAGAGGAGGGACTAGCGGGGGGCCGGTGTACTTC. Its protein is CASRGGTSGGPVYF.